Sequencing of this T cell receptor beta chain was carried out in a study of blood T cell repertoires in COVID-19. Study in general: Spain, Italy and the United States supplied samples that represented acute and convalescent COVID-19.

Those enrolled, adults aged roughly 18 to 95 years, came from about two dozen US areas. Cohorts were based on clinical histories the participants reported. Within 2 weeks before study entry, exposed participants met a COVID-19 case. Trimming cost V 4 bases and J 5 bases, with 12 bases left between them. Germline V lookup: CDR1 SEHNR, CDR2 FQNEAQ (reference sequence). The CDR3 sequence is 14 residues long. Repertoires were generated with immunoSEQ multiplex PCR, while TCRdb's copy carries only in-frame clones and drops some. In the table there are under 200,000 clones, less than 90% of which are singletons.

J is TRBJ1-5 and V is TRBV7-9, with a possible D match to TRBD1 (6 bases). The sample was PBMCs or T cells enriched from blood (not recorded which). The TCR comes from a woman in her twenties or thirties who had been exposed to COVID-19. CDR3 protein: CASSSRGGDQPQHF. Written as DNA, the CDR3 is TGTGCCAGCAGCTCCAGGGGTGGCGATCAGCCCCAGCATTTT.